The entry below gives a single T cell receptor beta chain sequence along with its context. What it recognizes is unknown. The sample belongs to a study of T-cell reconstitution after alpha-beta-depleted transplantation in children. Findings and limits, study-wide: In some patients, recipient T cells and intrathymic progenitors surviving conditioning explained high day-60 diversity. Expanded clones from the graft, numbering several hundred, reportedly supplied alpha-beta T cells about two months after transplant. Among T cells one year after transplant, newly produced cells accounted for most counts and diversity.

Germline V gives CDR1 GTSNPN, CDR2 SVGIG (reference sequence). The CDR3 is 17 amino acids. The V gene end was trimmed by 7 bases and the J gene end by 0 bases; junction bases not matched to a gene: 13. During its preparation, the TCRbeta library received unique molecular identifiers. One entry per CDR3 protein results from TCRdb running MiXCR on the PCR reads. The sample carries about 300,000 distinct CDR3 sequences, approximately 7.3% recorded once. The origin of this receptor is a female patient between 2 and 10 years old who had a stem cell transplant for Fanconi anemia, so the T cells may come from the graft donor. The source material was peripheral blood, sampled 360 days after TCRalphabeta/CD19-depleted stem cell transplant. The rearrangement uses TRBV30 and TRBJ1-5, with 9 bases that match TRBD1. CDR3 sequence (DNA): TGTGCCTTTAGGCCGGGACAGGGAGGGTATAGCAATCAGCCCCAGCATTTT. Its protein product is CAFRPGQGGYSNQPQHF.